These T cell receptor beta chains were read from a single sample in a study of blood T cell repertoires in COVID-19. Repertoires were generated with immunoSEQ multiplex PCR, while TCRdb's copy carries only in-frame clones and drops some. Of over 150,000 clones listed, around nine tenths are singletons. Sequenced input: peripheral blood. Receptors were obtained from a man aged 50-59 years with COVID-19, enrolled during active disease. CDR3s include the opening cysteine and the closing phenylalanine or tryptophan. D genes are given only for firm matches. Not every row has a clone size; where given, it reads once, few, many or a size class.

abundance: -
d_gene: -
j_gene: TRBJ1-1
v_gene: TRBV3-1/TRBV3-2
CDR3nt: TGTGCCAGCAGCTTCCAGGGAACTGAAGCTTTCTTT
CDR3aa: CASSFQGTEAFF

abundance: -
d_gene: TRBD2
j_gene: TRBJ2-4
v_gene: TRBV28
CDR3nt: TGTGCCAGCAGCCGATCGTCCGGGGGGGTGGCCAAAAACATTCAGTACTTC
CDR3aa: CASSRSSGGVAKNIQYF

abundance: -
d_gene: TRBD2
j_gene: TRBJ2-7
v_gene: TRBV29-1
CDR3nt: TGCAGCGCCACAGGAGCGGGGCTCACCTACGAGCAGTACTTC
CDR3aa: CSATGAGLTYEQYF

abundance: -
d_gene: TRBD2
j_gene: TRBJ2-7
v_gene: TRBV5-4
CDR3nt: TGTGCCAGCAGCAACCGACTAGCGGGAGGTGGCGAGCAGTACTTC
CDR3aa: CASSNRLAGGGEQYF

abundance: -
d_gene: -
j_gene: TRBJ1-6
v_gene: TRBV28
CDR3nt: TGTGCCAGCAGTTTATACGGACAGCTCAATTCACCCCTCCACTTT
CDR3aa: CASSLYGQLNSPLHF

abundance: -
d_gene: -
j_gene: TRBJ2-7
v_gene: TRBV4-1
CDR3nt: TGCGCCAGCAGCCAAGTCAGTGGGAGCTCCTACGAGCAGTACTTC
CDR3aa: CASSQVSGSSYEQYF

abundance: -
d_gene: TRBD1
j_gene: TRBJ2-1
v_gene: TRBV3-1/TRBV3-2
CDR3nt: TGTGCCAGCAGACAAACAGGGGGCACCTACAATGAGCAGTTCTTC
CDR3aa: CASRQTGGTYNEQFF

abundance: few
d_gene: -
j_gene: TRBJ2-7
v_gene: TRBV4-1
CDR3nt: TGCGCCAGCAGCCAAGATCCCACAGGGACCTTTAACGAGCAGTACTTC
CDR3aa: CASSQDPTGTFNEQYF

abundance: -
d_gene: -
j_gene: TRBJ1-4
v_gene: TRBV29-1
CDR3nt: TGCAGCGTTGCGGGGATGGATGAAAAACTGTTTTTT
CDR3aa: CSVAGMDEKLFF

abundance: -
d_gene: -
j_gene: TRBJ1-2
v_gene: TRBV6-6
CDR3nt: TGTGCCAGCAGTTACACGGACCAGGGCCCCGCCCTGCGCACCTTC
CDR3aa: CASSYTDQGPALRTF

abundance: once
d_gene: TRBD2
j_gene: TRBJ2-7
v_gene: TRBV7-6
CDR3nt: TGTGCCAGCAGCTTAGCAGAAGTTAGCGGGGGTCTCGAGCAGTACTTC
CDR3aa: CASSLAEVSGGLEQYF

abundance: -
d_gene: TRBD1
j_gene: TRBJ1-1
v_gene: TRBV9
CDR3nt: TGTGCCAGCAGCGCTTTACAGGGGGCGGGCACTGAAGCTTTCTTT
CDR3aa: CASSALQGAGTEAFF

abundance: -
d_gene: -
j_gene: TRBJ1-2
v_gene: TRBV4-3
CDR3nt: TGCGCCAGCAGCCAAGACCCCGGACAGAACTATGGCTACACCTTC
CDR3aa: CASSQDPGQNYGYTF

abundance: -
d_gene: TRBD1
j_gene: TRBJ2-7
v_gene: TRBV7-2
CDR3nt: TGTGCCAGCAGCCGGGACAGGGGGCCCGAGCAGTACTTC
CDR3aa: CASSRDRGPEQYF